The 11 T cell receptor beta chains in this list originate from one sample, sequenced in a study of cytomegalovirus exposure and HLA in healthy donors. PCR employed 60 Vbeta and 13 Jbeta primers. Assay used: immunoSEQ multiplex PCR; TCRdb lists only in-frame clones, some missing. The sample yields about 190,000 clones, around 75% seen once. What was sequenced was PBMCs. All receptors come from a woman between 25 and 40 years old in good health and CMV-seropositive.

This clone was detected only a few times. The chain carries TRBV6-1 and TRBJ2-1; TRBD1 aligns across 9 bases. CDR3 length equals 11 residues. Germline V gives CDR1 MNHNS, CDR2 SASEGT. The J segment lost 15 bases and the V segment lost 4 bases, leaving 4 bases of the junction unmatched. CDR3 protein: CASSVGTGWFF. In DNA form, the CDR3 reads TGTGCCAGCAGTGTAGGGACAGGGTGGTTCTTC.

The genes are TRBV5-4 and TRBJ2-4; 8 nucleotides match TRBD1. The length of the CDR3 is 17 residues. Germline loops: CDR1 SGHNT, CDR2 YYREEE (reference sequence). With V trimmed by 5 bases and J by 1 base, 11 bases remained unmatched. CDR3 sequence reads: CASSPRQGLMAKNIQYF. The CDR3 bases are TGTGCCAGCAGTCCGCGACAGGGGCTGATGGCCAAAAACATTCAGTACTTC.

The J gene is TRBJ2-5, the V gene TRBV5-4, with D tentatively TRBD2 (6 bases). V shed 0 bases and J shed 4 bases, with 10 bases lying between them. Germline V CDR1 and CDR2: SGHNT, YYREEE (reference sequence). The CDR3 has 14 amino acids. The CDR3 here is CASSLGGVGETQYF. In DNA, the CDR3 is TGTGCCAGCAGCTTGGGGGGGGTCGGAGAGACCCAGTACTTC.

V and J are TRBV4-1 and TRBJ2-1, with D possibly TRBD2 on 5 matching bases. Germline CDR1 is MGHRA and CDR2 is YSYEKL. The germline V and J ends were trimmed by 0 bases and 8 bases, with 11 bases remaining between them. This CDR3 has 14 residues. Here the CDR3 DNA reads TGCGCCAGCAGCCAAGAGTACAGTAGCGATGAGCAGTTCTTC. Amino acids: CASSQEYSSDEQFF.

V usage is TRBV7-2 and J usage is TRBJ2-1, with D perhaps matching TRBD2 (6 bases). The V and J ends lost 0 bases and 0 bases respectively, with 9 bases between them. This CDR3 is 16 amino acids long. Germline values: CDR1 SGHTA, CDR2 FQGNSA. The CDR3 spells CASSLAFGSSYNEQFF. CDR3 DNA sequence: TGTGCCAGCAGCTTAGCCTTCGGGAGCTCCTACAATGAGCAGTTCTTC. Full variable domain (missing parts from reference TRBV7-2 and TRBJ2-1): GAGVSQSPSNKVTEKGKDVELRCDPISGHTALYWYRQSLGQGLEFLIYFQGNSAPDKSGLPSDRFSAERTGGSVSTLTIQRTQQEDSAVYLCASSLAFGSSYNEQFFGPGTRLTVL.

The chain uses TRBV5-1 and TRBJ1-1; unclear D gene. The CDR3 sequence is 14 residues long. Looked up from germline, CDR1 is SGHRS and CDR2 is YFSETQ. V was clipped by 4 bases and J by 0 bases, with 10 bases between them. CDR3 DNA sequence: TGCGCCAGCAGCCCCACCCAGATGAACACTGAAGCTTTCTTT. Amino acid sequence: CASSPTQMNTEAFF.

V is TRBV2 and J is TRBJ2-5; 9 bases align to TRBD1. The tail of the sequence fits TRBJ2-7 better, so the J call may be wrong. The CDR3 sequence is 13 residues long. The germline V gene encodes CDR1 SNHLY and CDR2 FYNNEI. The DNA of the CDR3 is TGTGCCAGCAGGACAGGGGGTAGGTACGAGCAGTACTTC. Translating gives CASRTGGRYEQYF.

In this sample, this clone turned up once. The chain's CDR3 is CASSPGTGRSNQPQHF. In nucleotides, the CDR3 is TGTGCCAGCAGCCCTGGGACAGGGCGAAGCAATCAGCCCCAGCATTTT. The V gene is TRBV28, the J gene TRBJ1-5, with 9 bases identical to TRBD1. The CDR3 sequence is 16 residues long. The germline CDR1 and CDR2 sequences are MDHEN and SYDVKM. The V gene end was trimmed by 6 bases and the J gene end by 1 base; junction bases not matched to a gene: 7.

The chain combines TRBV6-6 with TRBJ2-5, with D unresolved. Trimming stripped 8 bases from V and 6 bases from J, with 16 bases between. This CDR3 spans 13 amino acids. The germline CDR1 and CDR2 sequences are MNHNY and SVGAGI (reference sequence). The CDR3 is CASGGQSVKTQYF. Here the CDR3 DNA reads TGTGCCAGCGGCGGCCAGTCGGTGAAGACCCAGTACTTC.

The chain employs TRBV6-5 and TRBJ2-1, with TRBD1 as a possible D gene (5 bases). Germline assignment: CDR1 MNHEY and CDR2 SVGAGI. The CDR3 runs 14 residues. V was shortened by 5 bases and J by 4 bases, with 12 bases between the two germline ends. CDR3 amino acids: CASSAWGLYNEQFF. CDR3 bases: TGTGCCAGCAGTGCCTGGGGCCTTTACAATGAGCAGTTCTTC.

The rearrangement joins TRBV4-2 to TRBJ2-3, with TRBD2 identical over 7 bases. J was trimmed by 0 bases and V by 0 bases; bases with no gene match: 9. Germline-derived CDR1 and CDR2 are LGHNA and YNFKEQ. The CDR3 spans 18 residues. The CDR3 DNA reads TGTGCCAGCAGCCAAGATCTGGGGCAGCGGGATAGCACAGATACGCAGTATTTT. It specifies CASSQDLGQRDSTDTQYF.